The 12 T cell receptor beta chains below all came from one sample that was sequenced in a study of blood T cell repertoires in COVID-19. Only in-frame clones appear in the TCRdb table, and some are missing; sequencing was by immunoSEQ multiplex PCR. In the table there are 270,000 or so clones, roughly 89% of which are singletons. Sequencing input: peripheral blood. Receptors originate from a man in his forties with acute or convalescent COVID-19.

This sequence joins TRBV2 and TRBJ1-2; 7 bases agree with TRBD1. The CDR3 is 14 residues long. Germline trimming cut 4 bases from V and 4 bases from J; bases unmatched to any gene: 6. Per the germline V gene, CDR1 is SNHLY and CDR2 is FYNNEI. The CDR3 coding sequence is TGTGCCAGCAGTGTCGACAGGGAGCCCTATGGCTACACCTTC. Its translation: CASSVDREPYGYTF. The full variable domain, with the rest looked up from reference TRBV2 and TRBJ1-2, is EPEVTQTPSHQVTQMGQEVILRCVPISNHLYFYWYRQILGQKVEFLVSFYNNEISEKSEIFDDQFSVERPDGSNFTLKIRSTKLEDSAMYFCASSVDREPYGYTFGSGTRLTVV.

The chain links TRBV25-1 to TRBJ2-3, with D possibly being TRBD1 (5 bases). Germline CDR1 reads MGHDK; CDR2 reads SYGVNS. The CDR3 is made up of 14 amino acids. Trimming cost V 4 bases and J 1 base, with 9 bases left between them. Here the CDR3 reads CASSVTRGTDTQYF. The CDR3 coding sequence is TGTGCCAGCAGTGTAACCAGGGGCACAGATACGCAGTATTTT.

The DNA of the CDR3 is TGTGCCAGCAGCTTACTGCGGGGGGGGAACAATGAGCAGTTCTTC. Its protein product is CASSLLRGGNNEQFF. The V call is TRBV7-9, the J call TRBJ2-1, with TRBD2 matching over 9 bases. Germline CDR1 is SEHNR and CDR2 is FQNEAQ (reference sequence). V lost 2 bases and J lost 5; bases outside the gene matches: 4. The CDR3 is 15 amino acids.

This clone was observed once. This rearrangement joins TRBV6-1 to TRBJ1-4, with TRBD1 identical over 7 bases. The V segment lost 2 bases and the J segment 8 bases; nucleotides outside the gene matches: 17. This CDR3 spans 18 amino acids. Germline V lookup: CDR1 MNHNS, CDR2 SASEGT. The CDR3 DNA reads as TGTGCCAGCAGTGAATCCGAGACAGGGAGTTTCGGTGACGAAAAACTGTTTTTT. Amino acid sequence: CASSESETGSFGDEKLFF.

CDR3 sequence: CASSSQPGQRTFF. CDR3 nucleotide sequence: TGTGCCAGCAGTTCCCAACCGGGACAGAGAACTTTCTTT. V usage is TRBV28 and J usage is TRBJ1-1, with 7 bases lining up with TRBD1. CDR1 MDHEN and CDR2 SYDVKM come from the germline V gene. The CDR3 totals 13 residues. The J segment lost 12 bases and the V segment lost 4 bases, leaving 11 bases of the junction unmatched.

This CDR3 reads CASSLQGRGTDTQYF. The CDR3 DNA reads as TGTGCCAGCAGCTTACAGGGCAGGGGCACAGATACGCAGTATTTT. This chain connects TRBV6-5 to TRBJ2-3; possible D gene TRBD1, 6 bases. This CDR3 region has 15 residues. Trimming cost V 6 bases and J 1 base, with 14 bases left between them. CDR1 MNHEY and CDR2 SVGAGI come from the germline V gene.

The chain joins TRBV6-5 to TRBJ2-7, with 7 bases matching TRBD2. The V gene end was trimmed by 0 bases and the J gene end by 2 bases; junction bases not matched to a gene: 1. CDR1 and CDR2 from the germline V gene are MNHEY and SVGAGI. The CDR3 sequence is 14 residues long. This chain's CDR3 is CASSYSGGTYEQYF. CDR3 in DNA: TGTGCCAGCAGTTACTCCGGGGGGACCTACGAGCAGTACTTC.

The rearrangement links TRBV5-1 to TRBJ1-4; 7 positions agree with TRBD1. The V and J ends lost 2 bases and 4 bases, in that order; junction bases with no gene match: 2. The CDR3 covers 14 residues. Germline V CDR1 and CDR2: SGHRS, YFSETQ. CDR3 coding DNA: TGCGCCAGCAGCTTACAGGGGTTTAATGAAAAACTGTTTTTT. Translating it yields CASSLQGFNEKLFF.

V and J are TRBV5-1 and TRBJ1-2; tentatively, D is TRBD1 (6 bases). The CDR3 covers 15 residues. Germline CDR1 reads SGHRS; CDR2 reads YFSETQ. The V gene lost 0 bases and the J gene lost 2 bases, with 11 bases spanning the gap. This CDR3 reads CASSLVAGTNYGYTF. The CDR3 DNA sequence: TGCGCCAGCAGCTTGGTGGCCGGGACAAACTATGGCTACACCTTC.

V is TRBV24-1 and J is TRBJ2-1; 7 bases line up with TRBD2. This CDR3 comprises 15 residues. Per germline, CDR1 KGHDR and CDR2 SFDVKD. V dropped 1 base and J dropped 9; count of bases not matched to a gene: 8. CDR3 DNA: TGTGCCACCAGTGATTTTAGGGGCCCGGGGGGTGAGCAGTTCTTC. This sequence encodes CATSDFRGPGGEQFF.

This chain links TRBV19 with TRBJ1-2, with 9 nucleotides matching TRBD1. CDR1 LNHDA and CDR2 SQIVND come from the germline V gene (reference sequence). V shed 5 bases and J 7 bases; nucleotides not matched to a gene: 5. The CDR3 runs 13 residues. CDR3 DNA: TGTGCCAGTAGTCTACAGGGGGCATCTGGCTACACCTTC. This codes for CASSLQGASGYTF. Together with reference TRBV19 and TRBJ1-2, the CDR3 gives the full variable domain: DGGITQSPKYLFRKEGQNVTLSCEQNLNHDAMYWYRQDPGQGLRLIYYSQIVNDFQKGDIAEGYSVSREKKESFPLTVTSAQKNPTAFYLCASSLQGASGYTFGSGTRLTVV.

The genes are TRBV5-5 and TRBJ2-2; 8 bases agree with TRBD2. V dropped 4 bases and J dropped 1; count of bases not matched to a gene: 3. Germline CDR1 is SGHKS and CDR2 is YYEKEE (reference sequence). This CDR3 has 15 residues. CDR3 sequence (DNA): TGTGCCAGCAGCCGAGCGGGAGAGAACACCGGGGAGCTGTTTTTT. Protein: CASSRAGENTGELFF.